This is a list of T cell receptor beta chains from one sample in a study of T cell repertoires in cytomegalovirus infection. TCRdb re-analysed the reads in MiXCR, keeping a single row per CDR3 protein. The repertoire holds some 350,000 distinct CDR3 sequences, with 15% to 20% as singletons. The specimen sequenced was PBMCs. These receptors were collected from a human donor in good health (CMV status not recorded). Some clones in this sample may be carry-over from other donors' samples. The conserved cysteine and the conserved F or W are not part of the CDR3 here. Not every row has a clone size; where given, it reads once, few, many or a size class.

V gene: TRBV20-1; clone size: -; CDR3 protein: SARDRARGLGNEQF
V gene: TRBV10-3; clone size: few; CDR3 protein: ANSVGGYNEQF
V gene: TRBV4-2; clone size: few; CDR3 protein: ASSQVGRGEAF
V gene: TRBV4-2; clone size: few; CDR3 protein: ASSQGPADSGGPATQY
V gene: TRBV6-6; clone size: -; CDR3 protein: ASSYSRDQGGNEQF
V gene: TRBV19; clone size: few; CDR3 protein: ASRDGGNTGELF
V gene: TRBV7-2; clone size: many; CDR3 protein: ASSLRLAEETQY
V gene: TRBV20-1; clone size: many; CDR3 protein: SARAMPLTGSNYGYT
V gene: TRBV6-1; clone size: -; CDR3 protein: ASSRTPRDEQF
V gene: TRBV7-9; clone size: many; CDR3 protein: ASRVGGTSGTDTQY
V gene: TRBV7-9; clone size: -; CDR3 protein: ASSLGKRPLTEAF
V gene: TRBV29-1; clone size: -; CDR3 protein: SVEASGTGDAEAF
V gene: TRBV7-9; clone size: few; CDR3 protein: ASSLVGSPKYNEQF
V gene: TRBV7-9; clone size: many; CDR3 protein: ASSPVDTYYEQY
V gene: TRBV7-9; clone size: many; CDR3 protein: ASRLVRGAQETQY
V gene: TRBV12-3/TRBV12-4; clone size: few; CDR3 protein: ASSLPQRNEAF
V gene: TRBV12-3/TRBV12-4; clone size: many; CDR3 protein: ASSFRDSGANVLT
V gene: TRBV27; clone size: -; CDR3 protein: ASSLSGRADGTDTQY
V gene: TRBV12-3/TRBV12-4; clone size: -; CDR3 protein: ASTTTGNRETQY
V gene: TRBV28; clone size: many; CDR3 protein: ALHPVQESRRKVDNEQF
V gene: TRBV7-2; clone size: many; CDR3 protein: ASSLVGLPSYEQY
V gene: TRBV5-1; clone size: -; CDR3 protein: ASSLWTSGRPGF
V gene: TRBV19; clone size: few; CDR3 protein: ASLGVRTGELF
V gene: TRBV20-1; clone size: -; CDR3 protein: SARGGLAGGRTDTQY
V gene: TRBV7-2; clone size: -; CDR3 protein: ASSLDRNQLQH
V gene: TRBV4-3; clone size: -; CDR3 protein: ASSRDPGGSYEQY
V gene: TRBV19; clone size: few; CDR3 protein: ASSIFGRGPGNTIY
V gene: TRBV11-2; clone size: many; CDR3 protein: ASSRWATDTQY